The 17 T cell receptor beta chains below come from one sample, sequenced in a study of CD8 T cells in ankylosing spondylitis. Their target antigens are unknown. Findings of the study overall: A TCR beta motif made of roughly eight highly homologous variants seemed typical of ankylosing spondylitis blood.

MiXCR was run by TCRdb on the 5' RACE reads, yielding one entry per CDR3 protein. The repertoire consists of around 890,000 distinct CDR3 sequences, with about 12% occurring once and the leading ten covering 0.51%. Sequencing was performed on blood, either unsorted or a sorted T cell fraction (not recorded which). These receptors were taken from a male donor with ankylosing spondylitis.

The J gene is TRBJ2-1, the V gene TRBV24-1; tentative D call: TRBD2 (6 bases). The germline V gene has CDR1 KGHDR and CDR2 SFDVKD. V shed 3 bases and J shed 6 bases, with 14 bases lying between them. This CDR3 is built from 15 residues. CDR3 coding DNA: TGTGCCACCAGTGATAGCGGGCGATCCCCCAATGAGCAGTTCTTC. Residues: CATSDSGRSPNEQFF.

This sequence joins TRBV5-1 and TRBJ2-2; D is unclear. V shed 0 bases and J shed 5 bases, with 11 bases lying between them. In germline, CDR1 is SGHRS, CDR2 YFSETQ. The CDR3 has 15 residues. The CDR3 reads CASSLVAGRTGELFF. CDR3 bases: TGCGCCAGCAGCTTGGTGGCTGGGCGGACCGGGGAGCTGTTTTTT.

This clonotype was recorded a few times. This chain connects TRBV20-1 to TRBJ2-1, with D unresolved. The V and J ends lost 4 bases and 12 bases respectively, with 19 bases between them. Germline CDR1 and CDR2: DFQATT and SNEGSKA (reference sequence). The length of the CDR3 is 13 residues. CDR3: CSATTGLFGSQFF. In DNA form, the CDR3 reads TGCAGTGCTACTACCGGTTTATTCGGCTCGCAGTTCTTC.

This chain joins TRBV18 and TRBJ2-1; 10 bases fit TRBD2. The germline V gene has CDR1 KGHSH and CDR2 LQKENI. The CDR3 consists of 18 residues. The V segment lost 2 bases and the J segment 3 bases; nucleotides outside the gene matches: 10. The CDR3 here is CASSPIPLLAGNYNEQFF. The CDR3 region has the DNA TGTGCCAGCTCACCAATACCCCTACTAGCGGGAAACTACAATGAGCAGTTCTTC.

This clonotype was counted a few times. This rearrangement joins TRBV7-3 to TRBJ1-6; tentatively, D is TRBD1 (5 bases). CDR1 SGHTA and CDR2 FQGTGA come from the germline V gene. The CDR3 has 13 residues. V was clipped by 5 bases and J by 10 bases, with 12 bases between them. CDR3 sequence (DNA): TGTGCCAGCAGCCCGGCCGGGGGGTCACCCCTCCACTTT. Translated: CASSPAGGSPLHF. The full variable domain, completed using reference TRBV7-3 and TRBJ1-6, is GAGVSQTPSNKVTEKGKYVELRCDPISGHTALYWYRQSLGQGPEFLIYFQGTGAADDSGLPNDRFFAVRPEGSVSTLKIQRTERGDSAVYLCASSPAGGSPLHFGNGTRLTVT.

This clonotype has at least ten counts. The CDR3 is CASSPLRSYNEQFF. The CDR3 nucleotides are TGTGCCAGCTCCCCTCTACGCTCCTACAATGAGCAGTTCTTC. The chain combines TRBV28 with TRBJ2-1; D gene uncertain. CDR1 is MDHEN, CDR2 SYDVKM, per germline. The CDR3 is 14 residues long. Trimming shortened V by 8 bases and J by 0 bases, and 11 bases separated the two germline ends.

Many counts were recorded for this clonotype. As DNA, the CDR3 is TGCGCCAGCAGCGATGAGGGAGTACGTCAGCCCCAGCATTTT. It codes for CASSDEGVRQPQHF. The chain employs TRBV5-1 and TRBJ1-5; no clear D. This CDR3 region has 14 residues. Germline V gene data show CDR1 as SGHRS and CDR2 as YFSETQ. V lost 4 bases to trimming and J lost 6 bases, with 14 bases between them.

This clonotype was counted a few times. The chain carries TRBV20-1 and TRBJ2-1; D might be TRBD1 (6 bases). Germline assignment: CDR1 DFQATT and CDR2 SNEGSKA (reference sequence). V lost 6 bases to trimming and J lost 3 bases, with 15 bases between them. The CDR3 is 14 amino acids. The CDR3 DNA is TGCAGTGCCCAGGGGCGGACCTACTACAATGAGCAGTTCTTC. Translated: CSAQGRTYYNEQFF.

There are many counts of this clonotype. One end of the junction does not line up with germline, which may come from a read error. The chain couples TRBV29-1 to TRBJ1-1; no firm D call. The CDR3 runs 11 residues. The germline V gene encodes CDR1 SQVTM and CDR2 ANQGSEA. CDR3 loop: CSVQENTEAFF. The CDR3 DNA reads TGCAGCGTTCAAGAAAACACTGAAGCTTTCTTT.

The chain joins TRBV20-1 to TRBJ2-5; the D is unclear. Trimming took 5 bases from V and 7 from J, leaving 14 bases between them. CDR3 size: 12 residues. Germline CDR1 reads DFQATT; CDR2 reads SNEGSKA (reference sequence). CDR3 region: CSAQTLGGTQYF. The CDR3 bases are TGCAGTGCTCAGACCCTGGGTGGGACCCAGTACTTC.

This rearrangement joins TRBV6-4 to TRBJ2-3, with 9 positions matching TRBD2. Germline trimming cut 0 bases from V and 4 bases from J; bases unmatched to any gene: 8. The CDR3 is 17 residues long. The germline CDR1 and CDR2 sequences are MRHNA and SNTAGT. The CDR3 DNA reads TGTGCCAGCAGTGACTCACCAGGCGGGGGGGTAGCAGATACGCAGTATTTT. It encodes CASSDSPGGGVADTQYF.

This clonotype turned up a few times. CDR3 loop: CSARVAGTVNSPLHF. CDR3 DNA sequence: TGCAGTGCTAGAGTGGCCGGGACAGTTAATTCACCCCTCCACTTT. The genes are TRBV20-1 and TRBJ1-6, with 7 bases matching TRBD1. The CDR3 runs to 15 residues. J gave up 6 bases and V 1 base, and 6 bases lay outside the gene matches. The germline gives CDR1 DFQATT, CDR2 SNEGSKA (reference sequence).

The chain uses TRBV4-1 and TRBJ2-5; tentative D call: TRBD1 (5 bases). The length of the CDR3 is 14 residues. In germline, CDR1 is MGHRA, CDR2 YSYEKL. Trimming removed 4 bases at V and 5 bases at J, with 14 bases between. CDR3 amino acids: CASSPSVGVETQYF. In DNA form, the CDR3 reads TGCGCCAGCAGCCCCTCCGTAGGGGTCGAGACCCAGTACTTC.

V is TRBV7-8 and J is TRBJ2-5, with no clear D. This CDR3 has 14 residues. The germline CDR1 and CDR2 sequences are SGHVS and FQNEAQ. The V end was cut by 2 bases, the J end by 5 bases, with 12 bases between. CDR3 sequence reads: CASSLRSLGETQYF. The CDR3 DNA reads TGTGCCAGCAGCTTACGGAGCCTTGGGGAGACCCAGTACTTC.

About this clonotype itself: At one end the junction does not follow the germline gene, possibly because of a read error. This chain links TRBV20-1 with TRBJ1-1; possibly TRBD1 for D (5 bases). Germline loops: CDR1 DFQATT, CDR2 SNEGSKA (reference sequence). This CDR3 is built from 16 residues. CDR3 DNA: TGCTGTGCTAGTCTAGCGTCCCAGGGAATCAACACTGAAGCTTTCTTT. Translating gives CCASLASQGINTEAFF.

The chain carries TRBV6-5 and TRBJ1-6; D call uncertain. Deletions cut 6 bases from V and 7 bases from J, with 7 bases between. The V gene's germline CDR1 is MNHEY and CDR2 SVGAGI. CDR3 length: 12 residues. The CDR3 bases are TGTGCCAGCAGGTCGGGAAATTCACCCCTCCACTTT. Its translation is CASRSGNSPLHF.

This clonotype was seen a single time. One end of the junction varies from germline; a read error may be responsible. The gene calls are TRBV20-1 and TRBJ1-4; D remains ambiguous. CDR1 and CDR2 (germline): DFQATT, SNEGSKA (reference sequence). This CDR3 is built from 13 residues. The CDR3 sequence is CSGSRVVNEKLLF. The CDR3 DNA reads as TGCAGTGGGAGTCGGGTAGTTAATGAAAAACTGCTTTTT.